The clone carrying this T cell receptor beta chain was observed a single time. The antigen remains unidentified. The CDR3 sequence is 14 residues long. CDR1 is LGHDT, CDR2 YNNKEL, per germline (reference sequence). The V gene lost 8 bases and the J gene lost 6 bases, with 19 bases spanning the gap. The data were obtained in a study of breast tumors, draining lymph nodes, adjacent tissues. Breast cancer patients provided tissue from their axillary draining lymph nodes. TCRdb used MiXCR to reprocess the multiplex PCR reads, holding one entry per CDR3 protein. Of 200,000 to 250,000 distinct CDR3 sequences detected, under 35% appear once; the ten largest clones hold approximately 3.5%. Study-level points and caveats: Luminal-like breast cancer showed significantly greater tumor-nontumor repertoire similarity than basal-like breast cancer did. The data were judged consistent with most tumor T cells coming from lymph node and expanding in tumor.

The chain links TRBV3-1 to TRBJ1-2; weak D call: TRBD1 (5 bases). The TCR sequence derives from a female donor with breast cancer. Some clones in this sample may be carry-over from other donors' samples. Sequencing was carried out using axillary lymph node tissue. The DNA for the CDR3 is TGTGCCAGCGGCCTGGGGGTTCAATTCGATGGCTACACCTTC. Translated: CASGLGVQFDGYTF.